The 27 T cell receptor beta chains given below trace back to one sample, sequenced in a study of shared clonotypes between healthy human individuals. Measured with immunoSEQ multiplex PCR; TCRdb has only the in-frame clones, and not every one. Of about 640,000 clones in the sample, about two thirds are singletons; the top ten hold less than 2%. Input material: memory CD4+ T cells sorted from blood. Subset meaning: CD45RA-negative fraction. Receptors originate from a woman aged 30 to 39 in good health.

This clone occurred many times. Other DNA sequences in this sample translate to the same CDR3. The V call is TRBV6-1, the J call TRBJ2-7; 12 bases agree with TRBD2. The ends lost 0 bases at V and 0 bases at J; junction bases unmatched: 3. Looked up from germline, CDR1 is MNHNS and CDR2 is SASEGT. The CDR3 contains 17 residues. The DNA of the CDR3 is TGTGCCAGCAGTGAAGCCCTAGCGGGAGGGCCCTCCTACGAGCAGTACTTC. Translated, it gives CASSEALAGGPSYEQYF.

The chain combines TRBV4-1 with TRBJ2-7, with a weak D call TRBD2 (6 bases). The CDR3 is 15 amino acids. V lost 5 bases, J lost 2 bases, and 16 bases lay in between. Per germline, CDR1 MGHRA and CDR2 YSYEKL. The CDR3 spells CASSWAGTSTYEQYF. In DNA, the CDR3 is TGCGCCAGCAGCTGGGCGGGGACCTCAACCTACGAGCAGTACTTC.

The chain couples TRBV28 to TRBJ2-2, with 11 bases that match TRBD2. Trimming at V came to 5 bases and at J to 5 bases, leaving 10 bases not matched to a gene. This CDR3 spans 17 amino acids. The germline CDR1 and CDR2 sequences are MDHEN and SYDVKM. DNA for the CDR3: TGTGCCAGCAGTCCAAAACTAGCGGGGGCAAGAACCGGGGAGCTGTTTTTT. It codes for CASSPKLAGARTGELFF.

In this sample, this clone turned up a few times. The CDR3 spells CASSQRTGKSEQFF. The CDR3 DNA follows: TGCGCCAGCAGCCAAAGGACAGGGAAGAGCGAGCAGTTCTTC. The rearrangement uses TRBV4-1 and TRBJ2-1; 8 bases are shared with TRBD1. The CDR3 contains 14 residues. Germline CDR1 reads MGHRA; CDR2 reads YSYEKL. With V trimmed by 2 bases and J by 10 bases, 7 bases remained unmatched.

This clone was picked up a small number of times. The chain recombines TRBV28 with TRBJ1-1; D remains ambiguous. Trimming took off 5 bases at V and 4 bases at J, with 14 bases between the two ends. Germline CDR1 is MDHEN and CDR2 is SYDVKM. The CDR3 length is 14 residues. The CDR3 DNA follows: TGTGCCAGCAGTCGACCGGGCCTTCTCACTGAAGCTTTCTTT. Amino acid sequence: CASSRPGLLTEAFF.

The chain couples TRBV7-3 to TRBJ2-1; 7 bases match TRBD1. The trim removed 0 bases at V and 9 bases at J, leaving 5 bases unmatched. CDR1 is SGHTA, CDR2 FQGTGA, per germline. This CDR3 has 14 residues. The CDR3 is CASSLTGRGTEQFF. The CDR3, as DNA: TGTGCCAGCAGCTTAACGGGCAGGGGGACTGAGCAGTTCTTC.

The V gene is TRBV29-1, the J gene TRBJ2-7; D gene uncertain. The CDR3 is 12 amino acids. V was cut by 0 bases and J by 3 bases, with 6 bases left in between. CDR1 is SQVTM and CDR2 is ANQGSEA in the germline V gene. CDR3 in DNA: TGCAGCGTTGAAGACAGCGACTACGAGCAGTACTTC. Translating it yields CSVEDSDYEQYF.

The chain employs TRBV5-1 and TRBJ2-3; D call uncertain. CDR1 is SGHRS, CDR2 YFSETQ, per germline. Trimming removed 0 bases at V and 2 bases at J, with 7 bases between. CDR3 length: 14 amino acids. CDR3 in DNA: TGCGCCAGCAGCTTGGACTTTTACACAGATACGCAGTATTTT. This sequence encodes CASSLDFYTDTQYF.

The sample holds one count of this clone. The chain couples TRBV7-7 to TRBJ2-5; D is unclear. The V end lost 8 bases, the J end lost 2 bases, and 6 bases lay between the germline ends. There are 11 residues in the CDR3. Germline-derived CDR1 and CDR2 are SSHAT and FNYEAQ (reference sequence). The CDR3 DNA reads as TGTGCCAGCGGCAGTCAAGAGACCCAGTACTTC. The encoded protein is CASGSQETQYF.

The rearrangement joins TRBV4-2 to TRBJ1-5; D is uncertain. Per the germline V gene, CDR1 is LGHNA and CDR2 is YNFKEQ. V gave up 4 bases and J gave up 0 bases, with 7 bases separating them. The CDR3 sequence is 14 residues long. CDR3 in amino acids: CASSREVSNQPQHF. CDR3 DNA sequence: TGTGCCAGCAGCCGGGAGGTTAGCAATCAGCCCCAGCATTTT.

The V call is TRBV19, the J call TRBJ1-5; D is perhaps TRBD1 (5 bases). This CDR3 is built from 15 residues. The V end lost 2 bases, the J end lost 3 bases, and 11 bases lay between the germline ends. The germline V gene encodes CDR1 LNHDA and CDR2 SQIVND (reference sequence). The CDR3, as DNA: TGTGCCAGTAGTATACGGGGCACCGACAATCAGCCCCAGCATTTT. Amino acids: CASSIRGTDNQPQHF.

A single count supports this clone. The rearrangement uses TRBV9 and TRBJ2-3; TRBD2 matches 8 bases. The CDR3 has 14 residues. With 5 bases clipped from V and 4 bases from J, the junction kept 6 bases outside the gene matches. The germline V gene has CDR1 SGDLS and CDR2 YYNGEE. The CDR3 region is CASRKSGGADTQYF. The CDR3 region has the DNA TGTGCCAGCAGAAAATCGGGGGGGGCAGATACGCAGTATTTT.

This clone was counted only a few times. The DNA of the CDR3 is TGTGCCAGCAGCCCCGATGGGAACACTGAAGCTTTCTTT. Amino acid sequence: CASSPDGNTEAFF. The chain is built from TRBV7-8 and TRBJ1-1, with D hard to call. Germline CDR1 and CDR2: SGHVS and FQNEAQ. The V end was cut by 5 bases, the J end by 1 base, with 8 bases between. The CDR3 loop spans 13 amino acids.

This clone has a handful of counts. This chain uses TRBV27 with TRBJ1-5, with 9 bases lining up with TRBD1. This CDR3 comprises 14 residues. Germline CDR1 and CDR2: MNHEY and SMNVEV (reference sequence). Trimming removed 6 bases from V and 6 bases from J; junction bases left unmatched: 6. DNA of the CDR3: TGTGCCAGCAGAGGACAGGGGAGGTTTCAGCCCCAGCATTTT. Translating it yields CASRGQGRFQPQHF.

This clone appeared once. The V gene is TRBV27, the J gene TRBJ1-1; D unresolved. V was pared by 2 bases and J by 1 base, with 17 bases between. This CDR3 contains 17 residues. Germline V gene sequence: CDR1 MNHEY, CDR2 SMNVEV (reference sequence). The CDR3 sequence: CASSLRGRLISNTEAFF. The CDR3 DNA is TGTGCCAGCAGTTTACGAGGCCGTTTGATTTCGAACACTGAAGCTTTCTTT.

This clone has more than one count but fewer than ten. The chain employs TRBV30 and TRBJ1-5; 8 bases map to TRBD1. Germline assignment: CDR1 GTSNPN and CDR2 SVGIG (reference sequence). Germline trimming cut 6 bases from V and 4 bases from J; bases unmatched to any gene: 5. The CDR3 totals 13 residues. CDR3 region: CACSTGVNQPQHF. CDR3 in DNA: TGTGCCTGCTCGACAGGGGTGAATCAGCCCCAGCATTTT. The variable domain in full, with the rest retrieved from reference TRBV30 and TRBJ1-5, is SQTIHQWPATLVQPVGSPLSLECTVEGTSNPNLYWYRQAAGRGLQLLFYSVGIGQISSEVPQNLSASRPQDRQFILSSKKLLLSDSGFYLCACSTGVNQPQHFGDGTRLSIL.

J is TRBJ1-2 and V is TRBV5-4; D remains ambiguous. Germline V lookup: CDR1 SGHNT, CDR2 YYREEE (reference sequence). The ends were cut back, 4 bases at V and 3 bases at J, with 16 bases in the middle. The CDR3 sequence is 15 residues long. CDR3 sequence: CASSTPAADHYGYTF. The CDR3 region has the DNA TGTGCCAGCAGCACTCCAGCGGCGGACCACTATGGCTACACCTTC.

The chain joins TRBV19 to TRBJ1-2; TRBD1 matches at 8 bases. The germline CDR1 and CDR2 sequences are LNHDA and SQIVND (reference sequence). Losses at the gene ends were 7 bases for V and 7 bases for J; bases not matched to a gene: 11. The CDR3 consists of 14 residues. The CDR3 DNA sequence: TGTGCCAGTAACCCGGGACAGGCCAGAAGTGGCTACACCTTC. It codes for CASNPGQARSGYTF. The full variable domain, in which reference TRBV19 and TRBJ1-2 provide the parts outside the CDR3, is DGGITQSPKYLFRKEGQNVTLSCEQNLNHDAMYWYRQDPGQGLRLIYYSQIVNDFQKGDIAEGYSVSREKKESFPLTVTSAQKNPTAFYLCASNPGQARSGYTFGSGTRLTVV.

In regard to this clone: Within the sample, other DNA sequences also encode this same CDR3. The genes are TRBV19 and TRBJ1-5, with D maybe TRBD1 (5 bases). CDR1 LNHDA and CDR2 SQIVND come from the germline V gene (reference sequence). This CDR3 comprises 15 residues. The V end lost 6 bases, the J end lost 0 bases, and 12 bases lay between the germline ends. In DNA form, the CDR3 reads TGTGCCAGTAGAGATACGGGGCCTAGCAATCAGCCCCAGCATTTT. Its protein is CASRDTGPSNQPQHF.

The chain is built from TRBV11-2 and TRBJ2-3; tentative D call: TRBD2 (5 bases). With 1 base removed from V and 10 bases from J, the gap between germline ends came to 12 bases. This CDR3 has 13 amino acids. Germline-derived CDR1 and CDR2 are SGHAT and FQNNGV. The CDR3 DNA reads TGTGCCAGCAGCTTAGGGGGTGACGGGGCGCAGTATTTT. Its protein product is CASSLGGDGAQYF.

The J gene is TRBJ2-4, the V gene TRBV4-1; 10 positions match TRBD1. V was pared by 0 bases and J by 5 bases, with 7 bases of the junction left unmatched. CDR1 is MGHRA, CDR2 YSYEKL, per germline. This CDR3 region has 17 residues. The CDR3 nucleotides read TGCGCCAGCAGCCAAGATGGCGCTGGGACAGGGGAAAACATTCAGTACTTC. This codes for CASSQDGAGTGENIQYF.

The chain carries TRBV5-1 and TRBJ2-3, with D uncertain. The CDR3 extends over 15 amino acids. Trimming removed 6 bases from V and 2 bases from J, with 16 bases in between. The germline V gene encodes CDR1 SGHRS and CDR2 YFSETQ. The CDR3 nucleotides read TGCGCCAGCAACCCCACCCTATCACTCACAGATACGCAGTATTTT. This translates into CASNPTLSLTDTQYF.

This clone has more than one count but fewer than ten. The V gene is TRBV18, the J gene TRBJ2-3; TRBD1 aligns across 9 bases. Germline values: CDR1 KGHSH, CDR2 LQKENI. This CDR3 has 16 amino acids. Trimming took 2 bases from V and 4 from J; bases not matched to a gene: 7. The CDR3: CASSPTFGQGSDTQYF. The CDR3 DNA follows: TGTGCCAGCTCACCAACTTTCGGACAGGGGTCAGATACGCAGTATTTT. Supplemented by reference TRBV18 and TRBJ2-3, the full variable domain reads NAGVMQNPRHLVRRRGQEARLRCSPMKGHSHVYWYRQLPEEGLKFMVYLQKENIIDESGMPKERFSAEFPKEGPSILRIQQVVRGDSAAYFCASSPTFGQGSDTQYFGPGTRLTVL.

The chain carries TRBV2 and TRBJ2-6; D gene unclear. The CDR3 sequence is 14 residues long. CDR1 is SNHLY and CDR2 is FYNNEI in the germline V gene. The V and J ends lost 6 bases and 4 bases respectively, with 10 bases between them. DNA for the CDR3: TGTGCCAGCAGCGGCGCGCGGGGGGCCAACGTCCTGACTTTC. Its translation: CASSGARGANVLTF. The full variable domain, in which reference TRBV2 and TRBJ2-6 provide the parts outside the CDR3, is EPEVTQTPSHQVTQMGQEVILRCVPISNHLYFYWYRQILGQKVEFLVSFYNNEISEKSEIFDDQFSVERPDGSNFTLKIRSTKLEDSAMYFCASSGARGANVLTFGAGSRLTVL.

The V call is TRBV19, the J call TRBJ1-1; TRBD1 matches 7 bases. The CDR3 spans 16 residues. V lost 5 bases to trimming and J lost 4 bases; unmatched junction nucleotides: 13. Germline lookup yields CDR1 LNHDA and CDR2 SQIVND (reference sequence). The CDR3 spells CASSALRGQGGTEAFF. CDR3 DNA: TGTGCCAGTAGTGCCCTTCGGGGGCAGGGGGGCACTGAAGCTTTCTTT.

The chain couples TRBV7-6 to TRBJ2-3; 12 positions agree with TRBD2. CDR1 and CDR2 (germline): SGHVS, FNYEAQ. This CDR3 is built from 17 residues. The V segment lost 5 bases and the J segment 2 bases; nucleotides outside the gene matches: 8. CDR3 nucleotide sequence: TGTGCCAGCAGCGCCCACTGGACTAGCGGGATCACAGATACGCAGTATTTT. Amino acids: CASSAHWTSGITDTQYF.

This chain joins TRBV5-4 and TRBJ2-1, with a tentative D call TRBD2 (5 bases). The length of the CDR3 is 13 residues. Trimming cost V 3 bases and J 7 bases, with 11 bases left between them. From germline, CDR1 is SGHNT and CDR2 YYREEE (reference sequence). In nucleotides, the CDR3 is TGTGCCAGCAGCTCGAGAGGGCCAAATGAGCAGTTCTTC. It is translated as CASSSRGPNEQFF.